The table lists the clone carrying this T cell receptor beta chain with a count of one. Naive CD8 cells were CD45RO-negative, positively selected for CCR7, excluding terminally differentiated effector memory CD45RA+ cells. The data stem from a study of shared clonotypes between healthy human individuals. Genomic DNA of each subset was evenly split across several immunoSEQ plates. Measured with immunoSEQ multiplex PCR; TCRdb has only the in-frame clones, and not every one. This sample carries about 2.1 million clones, approximately 94% of them seen once, and the ten largest clones take over 1.5%. The CDR3 is made up of 15 amino acids. V shed 2 bases and J 2 bases; nucleotides not matched to a gene: 4. The germline V gene encodes CDR1 SGHNT and CDR2 YENEEA.

Sequenced material: naive CD8+ T cells from PBMCs. This chain connects TRBV11-3 to TRBJ2-7, with 9 bases that match TRBD2. This TCR was recovered from a man younger than 30 in good health. Some clones in this sample may be carry-over from other donors' samples. The CDR3: CASSLLAGVPYEQYF. CDR3 coding DNA: TGTGCCAGCAGCTTATTAGCGGGAGTACCCTACGAGCAGTACTTC.